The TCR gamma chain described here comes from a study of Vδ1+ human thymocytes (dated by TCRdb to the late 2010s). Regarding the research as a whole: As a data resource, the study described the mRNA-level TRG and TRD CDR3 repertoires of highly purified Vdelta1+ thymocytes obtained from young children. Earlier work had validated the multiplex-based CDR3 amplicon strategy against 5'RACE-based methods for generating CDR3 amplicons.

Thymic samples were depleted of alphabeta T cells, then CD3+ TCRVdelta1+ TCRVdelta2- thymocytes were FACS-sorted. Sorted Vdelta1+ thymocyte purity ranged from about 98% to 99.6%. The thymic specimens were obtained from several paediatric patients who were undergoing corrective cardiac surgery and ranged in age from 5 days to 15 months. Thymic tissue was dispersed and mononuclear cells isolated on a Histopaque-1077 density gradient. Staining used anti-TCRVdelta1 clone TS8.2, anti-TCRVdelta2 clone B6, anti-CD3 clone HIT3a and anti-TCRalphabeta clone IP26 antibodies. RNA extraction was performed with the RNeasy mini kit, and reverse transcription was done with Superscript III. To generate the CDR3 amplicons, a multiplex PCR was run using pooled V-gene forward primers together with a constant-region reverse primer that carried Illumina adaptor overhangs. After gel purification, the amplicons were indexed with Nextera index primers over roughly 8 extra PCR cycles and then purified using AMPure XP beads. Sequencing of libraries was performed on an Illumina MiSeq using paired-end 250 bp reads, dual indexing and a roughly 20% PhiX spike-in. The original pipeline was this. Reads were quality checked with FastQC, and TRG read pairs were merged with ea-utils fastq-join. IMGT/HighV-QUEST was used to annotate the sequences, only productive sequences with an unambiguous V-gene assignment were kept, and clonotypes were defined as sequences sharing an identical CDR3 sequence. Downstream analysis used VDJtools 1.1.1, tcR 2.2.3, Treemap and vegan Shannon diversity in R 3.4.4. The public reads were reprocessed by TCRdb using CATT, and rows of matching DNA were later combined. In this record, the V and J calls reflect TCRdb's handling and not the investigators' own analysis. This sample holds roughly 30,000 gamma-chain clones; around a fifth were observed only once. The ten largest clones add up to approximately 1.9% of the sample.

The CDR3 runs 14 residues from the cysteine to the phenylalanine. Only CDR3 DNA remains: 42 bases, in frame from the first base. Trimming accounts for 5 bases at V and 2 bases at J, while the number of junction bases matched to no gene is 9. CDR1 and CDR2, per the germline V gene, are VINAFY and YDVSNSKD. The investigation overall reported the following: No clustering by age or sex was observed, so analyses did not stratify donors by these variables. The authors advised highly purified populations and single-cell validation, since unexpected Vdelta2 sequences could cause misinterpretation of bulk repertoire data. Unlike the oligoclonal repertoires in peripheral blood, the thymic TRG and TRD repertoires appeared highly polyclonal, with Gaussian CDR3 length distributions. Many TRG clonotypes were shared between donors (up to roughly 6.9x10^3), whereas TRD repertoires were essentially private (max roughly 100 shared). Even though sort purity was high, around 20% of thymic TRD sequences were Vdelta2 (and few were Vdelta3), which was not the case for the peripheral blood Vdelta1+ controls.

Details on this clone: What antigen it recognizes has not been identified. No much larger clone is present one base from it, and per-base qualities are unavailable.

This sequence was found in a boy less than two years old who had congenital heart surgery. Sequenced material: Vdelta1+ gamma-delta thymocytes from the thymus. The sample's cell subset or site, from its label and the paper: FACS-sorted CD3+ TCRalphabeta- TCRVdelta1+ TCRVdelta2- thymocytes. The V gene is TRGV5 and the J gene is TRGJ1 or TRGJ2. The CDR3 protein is CATWAGWDYYKKLF. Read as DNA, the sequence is TGTGCCACCTGGGCCGGATGGGATTATTATAAGAAACTCTTT.